A single sample gave rise to the 8 T cell receptor beta chains below, sequenced in a study of blood T cell repertoires in COVID-19. Assay: immunoSEQ multiplex PCR; the TCRdb copy retains only in-frame clones and omits some. Seen here are approximately 11,000 clones, 80% to 90% observed once, and the top ten hold 4.6%. What was sequenced was peripheral blood. These receptors originate from a human donor in a cohort sampled during active COVID-19.

The chain uses TRBV11-2 and TRBJ1-2; D may be TRBD1 (6 bases). The length of the CDR3 is 13 residues. The ends were cut back, 6 bases at V and 5 bases at J, with 13 bases in the middle. The V gene's germline CDR1 is SGHAT and CDR2 FQNNGV. CDR3 amino acids: CASSRGGAYGYTF. In DNA form, the CDR3 reads TGTGCCAGCAGTCGAGGGGGAGCGTATGGCTACACCTTC.

This chain joins TRBV4-1 and TRBJ1-1, with TRBD1 matching over 9 bases. The V segment lost 1 base and the J segment 6 bases; nucleotides outside the gene matches: 15. The CDR3 loop spans 18 amino acids. Germline CDR1 is MGHRA and CDR2 is YSYEKL. As DNA, the CDR3 is TGCGCCAGCAGCCAAGTCTATCTCCCGGGACAGGGTGACTCTGAAGCTTTCTTT. Its translation is CASSQVYLPGQGDSEAFF.

The chain links TRBV7-2 to TRBJ2-5; 10 bases match TRBD2. Trimming removed 2 bases from V and 4 bases from J; junction bases left unmatched: 4. The CDR3 sequence is 15 residues long. The germline V gene has CDR1 SGHTA and CDR2 FQGNSA. The DNA of the CDR3 is TGTGCCAGCAGCTTACCTAGCGGGAGTTCAGAGACCCAGTACTTC. Protein: CASSLPSGSSETQYF.

The chain recombines TRBV9 with TRBJ2-7; TRBD1 is a possible D gene (5 bases). Trimming pared 1 base from V and 1 base from J, leaving 9 bases between. Germline V gene data show CDR1 as SGDLS and CDR2 as YYNGEE. The CDR3 consists of 14 residues. The CDR3, as DNA: TGTGCCAGCAGCGTAAACGCAGGGTCCTACGAGCAGTACTTC. The encoded protein is CASSVNAGSYEQYF. The full variable domain, rest sourced from reference TRBV9 and TRBJ2-7, is DSGVTQTPKHLITATGQRVTLRCSPRSGDLSVYWYQQSLDQGLQFLIQYYNGEERAKGNILERFSAQQFPDLHSELNLSSLELGDSALYFCASSVNAGSYEQYFGPGTRLTVT.

V and J are TRBV6-4 and TRBJ2-7; 10 bases are a match to TRBD1. The germline V gene has CDR1 MRHNA and CDR2 SNTAGT. With V trimmed by 3 bases and J by 4 bases, 6 bases remained unmatched. The CDR3 runs 15 residues. The DNA for the CDR3 is TGTGCCAGCAGTGAGACCGGGACAGGGGTTTACGAGCAGTACTTC. Protein sequence: CASSETGTGVYEQYF.

The V gene is TRBV6-5, the J gene TRBJ2-5; TRBD1 might be the D (5 bases). The length of the CDR3 is 14 residues. The V gene's germline CDR1 is MNHEY and CDR2 SVGAGI. Between the trimmed V and J ends, which lost 2 bases and 6 bases, there was a span of 13 bases. The CDR3: CASSYGAGQKTQYF. The CDR3 DNA sequence: TGTGCCAGCAGTTACGGGGCAGGGCAAAAGACCCAGTACTTC.

The V gene is TRBV6-5, the J gene TRBJ2-7, with 7 bases fitting TRBD1. The CDR3 is 15 residues long. Germline loops: CDR1 MNHEY, CDR2 SVGAGI. Trimming at V came to 5 bases and at J to 4 bases, leaving 11 bases not matched to a gene. The CDR3 DNA sequence: TGTGCCAGCAGTAGTCCGGGACAGACAGTATACGAGCAGTACTTC. It is translated as CASSSPGQTVYEQYF.

The chain employs TRBV9 and TRBJ2-7; 7 bases agree with TRBD1. Germline-derived CDR1 and CDR2 are SGDLS and YYNGEE. The CDR3 is 14 residues long. With V trimmed by 0 bases and J by 4 bases, 4 bases remained unmatched. CDR3 protein: CASSVDAGGYEQYF. The CDR3 bases are TGTGCCAGCAGCGTAGACGCAGGGGGATACGAGCAGTACTTC.